Sequencing of this TCR beta chain was carried out in a study of tumor-infiltrating lymphocytes in primary liver carcinoma. For the study at large: The study obtained roughly 3.5 to 7.13 million productive TCRbeta reads per sample, similar across tissue types. Whole-study findings and limits: Tumor region pairs overlapped more than did tumor-adjacent and tumor-blood pairs. A significantly higher top-250-clone fraction was found in tumors than in blood (p = 0.039). There were only about 7-25% of top clones found in all five tumor regions.

Production of TCR beta cDNA used roughly 480 ng total RNA together with a constant-region primer. ARM-PCR was slightly modified, and three nested multiplex PCR rounds with it gave rise to the TCR beta libraries. The opening two PCR rounds, nine to eleven cycles each, paired TRBV1-TRBV30 forward primers with a C-beta reverse primer. TCRdb ran MiXCR on the multiplex PCR reads and lists one entry per CDR3 protein. The sample has approximately 110,000 distinct CDR3 sequences, 55% to 75% seen once. Germline V gene data show CDR1 as MNHNS and CDR2 as SASEGT. V was clipped by 7 bases and J by 6 bases, with 21 bases between them. CDR3 length: 16 amino acids. Extraction of RNA together with DNA used about 17-30 mg of unsorted bulk tissue. Comment on this clonotype: Its antigen is unknown.

Sequenced input: liver tumor tissue from sampling region 1. Regarding subset: tumor region T1, superior pole. The chain carries TRBV6-1 and TRBJ2-2; the D gene is possibly TRBD2 (6 bases). The sequence was collected from a woman aged 55-70 years with primary liver carcinoma and hepatitis B virus infection. CDR3 sequence reads: CASKSRREMGAGELFF. CDR3 nucleotides: TGTGCCAGCAAGAGTAGACGGGAGATGGGCGCCGGGGAGCTGTTTTTT.